The sequence of this TCR beta chain was determined in a study of graft-versus-host responses after intestinal transplantation. Study-wide context: Transplants were multivisceral, liver-intestinal, or isolated intestinal. Findings and limits, study-wide: Early declines in HvG clones that occurred post-transplant were associated with peak circulating GvH clone levels. Some patients had graft-donor T cell macrochimerism. In their allografts, the ratios of graft-versus-host to host-versus-graft T cell clones were high.

Notes on this clone: Its antigen is undetermined.

The data were produced by immunoSEQ multiplex PCR, yet TCRdb's version contains in-frame clones alone and is incomplete. The sample carries 85,000 to 100,000 clones, 80% to 95% recorded once. Per the germline V gene, CDR1 is MDHEN and CDR2 is SYDVKM. This CDR3 contains 17 residues. V lost 4 bases and J 0 bases, leaving 13 bases between the germline ends. Material: unstimulated CD8+ T cells sorted from spleen or lymph node cells, obtained before transplant. The origin of this receptor is a human donor who was the organ donor for an intestinal transplant. The gene calls are TRBV28 and TRBJ2-6, with D unresolved. CDR3 in amino acids: CASSSGQYYSGANVLTF. The DNA of the CDR3 is TGTGCCAGCAGTTCCGGCCAATACTACTCTGGGGCCAACGTCCTGACTTTC.